The subject of this entry is one T cell receptor (beta chain). Its antigen is not known. This sample stems from a study of T cell responses to AZD1222 COVID-19 vaccine. Study-wide context: Second doses at about 4 or about 12 weeks were pooled. General study points: Across the whole spike, CD4 TCRs peaked at regions 160-218 and 743-854. Spike-specific TCR breadth and depth went up after people got two AZD1222 doses.

V dropped 7 bases and J dropped 0 bases, with 15 bases sitting between them. CDR1 is MDHEN, CDR2 SYDVKM, per germline. The CDR3 extends over 16 amino acids. Generated by immunoSEQ multiplex PCR, the TCRdb table keeps only in-frame clones and is missing some. The sample carries about 66,000 clones, roughly nine tenths recorded once. The chain joins TRBV28 to TRBJ2-2; D gene ambiguous. This receptor was identified in an adult in good health. The material was peripheral blood, obtained on day 0 of AZD1222 vaccination. The CDR3 coding sequence is TGTGCCAGCACCCTTAGGCGCGGATCGAACACCGGGGAGCTGTTTTTT. It yields the protein CASTLRRGSNTGELFF.